The source of this T cell receptor beta chain is a study of breast tumors, draining lymph nodes, adjacent tissues. The study, taken as a whole, reports: Tumor repertoires ranked between lymph nodes and nontumor tissue in diversity, with V and J gene preferences. Findings are consistent with lymph node origin and intratumoral expansion of most tumor T cells. Luminal-like breast cancer showed significantly greater tumor-nontumor repertoire similarity than basal-like breast cancer did.

This clonotype was detected a few times. Its antigen is not known. The lymph nodes were axillary draining lymph nodes from breast cancer patients. V lost 4 bases to trimming and J lost 4 bases; unmatched junction nucleotides: 8. The CDR3 is 15 amino acids. Looked up from germline, CDR1 is SGHNT and CDR2 is YYREEE (reference sequence). One entry per CDR3 protein, called by TCRdb with MiXCR from the multiplex PCR reads. Seen here are 100,000 or so distinct CDR3 sequences, 21% observed once, and the top ten hold roughly 1.2%. Sequences were obtained from axillary lymph node tissue. The rearrangement links TRBV5-4 to TRBJ2-3; 8 nucleotides line up with TRBD1. The receptor was derived from a female donor with breast cancer. Some clones in this sample may be carry-over from other donors' samples. CDR3 loop: CASSRVRQGSDTQYF. The DNA for the CDR3 is TGTGCCAGCAGCCGGGTCCGACAGGGGTCAGATACGCAGTATTTT.